This T cell receptor beta chain was retrieved from a study of regulatory T cells in long-lasting Graves disease. The time point is: newly diagnosed GD, antithyroid drugs for less than 3 months. PBMC RNA was the source of the TCR library. This clonotype was observed many times. The antigen is unknown. The V end was cut by 2 bases, the J end by 8 bases, with 8 bases between. The CDR3 length is 12 residues. Study-level points and caveats: TRBV28, TRBJ1-2 and TRBJ2-5 emerged as the favored segments in persistent disease. Relative to newly diagnosed Graves' patients, persistent ones had lower TCR diversity.

Building the TCR beta libraries relied on iRepertoire HTBI primers, and CDR3 regions underwent Arm-PCR. One entry per CDR3 protein results from TCRdb running MiXCR on the multiplex PCR reads. The repertoire holds 390,000 or so distinct CDR3 sequences, with approximately 12% as singletons. This sample was shared with a second study, whose subject was T cells in Graves' hyperthyroidism and ophthalmopathy.

V usage is TRBV12-3 or TRBV12-4 and J usage is TRBJ2-3; no firm D call. The TCR comes from a woman aged 18-35 years with Graves disease. This material consisted of peripheral blood mononuclear cells (PBMCs), taken at new diagnosis, from a patient treated with antithyroid drugs. CDR3 DNA sequence: TGTGCCAGCAGTTTATTGCGTGGTACGCAGTATTTT. Translation: CASSLLRGTQYF.